This TCR beta chain was documented in a study of OX40 agonist ivuxolimab in advanced cancers. Turning to the study itself: Subjects had a mean age of around 60 years, with a range of roughly 23 to 79; just over 80% were male.

The table came from immunoSEQ multiplex PCR; TCRdb's copy has only in-frame clones and leaves some out. In the table there are roughly 90,000 clones, less than 95% of which are singletons. A history of autoimmune disease or systemic immunosuppression excluded patients. The CDR3 is 15 amino acids. Germline CDR1 is SEHNR and CDR2 is FQNEAQ (reference sequence). The J segment lost 5 bases and the V segment lost 5 bases, leaving 7 bases of the junction unmatched. The rearrangement uses TRBV7-9 and TRBJ1-4; 8 bases align to TRBD1. Sequencing used CD4+ or CD8+ T cells sorted from blood, obtained in a trial of the OX40 agonist ivuxolimab. The source of this sequence is an adult with an advanced solid tumor such as melanoma, head and neck, liver or kidney cancer. The CDR3 DNA follows: TGTGCCAGCAGCAACGGACAGGGAGGAAATGAAAAACTGTTTTTT. Translation gives CASSNGQGGNEKLFF.